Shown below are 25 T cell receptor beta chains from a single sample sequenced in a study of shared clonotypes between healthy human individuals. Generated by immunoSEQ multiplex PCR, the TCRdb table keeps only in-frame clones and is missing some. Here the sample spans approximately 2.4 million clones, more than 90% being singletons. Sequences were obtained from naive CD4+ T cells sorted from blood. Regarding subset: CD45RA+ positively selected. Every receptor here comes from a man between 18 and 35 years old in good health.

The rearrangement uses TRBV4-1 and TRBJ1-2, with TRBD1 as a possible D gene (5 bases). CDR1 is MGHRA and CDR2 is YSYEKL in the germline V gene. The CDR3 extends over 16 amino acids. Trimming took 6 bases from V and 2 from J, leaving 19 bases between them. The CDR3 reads CASRPTDTLPNYGYTF. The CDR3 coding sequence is TGCGCCAGCAGGCCCACGGACACCCTCCCAAACTATGGCTACACCTTC.

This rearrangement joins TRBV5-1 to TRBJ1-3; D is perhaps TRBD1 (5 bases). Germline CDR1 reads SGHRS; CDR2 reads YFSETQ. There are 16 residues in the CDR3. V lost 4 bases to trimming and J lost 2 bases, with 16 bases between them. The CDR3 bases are TGCGCCAGCAGCCTGGGACCCCCCGCCACTGGAAACACCATATATTTT. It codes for CASSLGPPATGNTIYF.

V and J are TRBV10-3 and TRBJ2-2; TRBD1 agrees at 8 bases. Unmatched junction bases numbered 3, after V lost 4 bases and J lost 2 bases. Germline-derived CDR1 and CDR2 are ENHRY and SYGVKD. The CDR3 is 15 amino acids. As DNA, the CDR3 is TGTGCCATCAGTGTGGGACAGGTCAACACCGGGGAGCTGTTTTTT. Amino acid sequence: CAISVGQVNTGELFF.

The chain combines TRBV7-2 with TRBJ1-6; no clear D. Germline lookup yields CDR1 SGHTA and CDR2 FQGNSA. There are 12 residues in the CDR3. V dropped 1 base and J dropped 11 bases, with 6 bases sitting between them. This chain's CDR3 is CASSLGRAPLHF. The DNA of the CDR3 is TGTGCCAGCAGCTTAGGAAGGGCACCCCTCCACTTT.

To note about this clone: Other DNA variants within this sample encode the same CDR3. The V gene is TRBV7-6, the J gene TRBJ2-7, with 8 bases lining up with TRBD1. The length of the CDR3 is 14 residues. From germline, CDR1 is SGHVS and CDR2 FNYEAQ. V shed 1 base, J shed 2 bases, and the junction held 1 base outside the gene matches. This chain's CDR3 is CASSLGTGTYEQYF. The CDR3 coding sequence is TGTGCCAGCAGCTTAGGGACAGGGACCTACGAGCAGTACTTC.

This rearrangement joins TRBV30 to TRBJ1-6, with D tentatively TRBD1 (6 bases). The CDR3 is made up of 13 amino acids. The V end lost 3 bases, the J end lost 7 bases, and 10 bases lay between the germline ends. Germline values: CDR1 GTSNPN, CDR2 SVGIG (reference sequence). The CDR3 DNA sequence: TGTGCCTGGAGACAGGGCGAAAATTCACCCCTCCACTTT. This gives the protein CAWRQGENSPLHF.

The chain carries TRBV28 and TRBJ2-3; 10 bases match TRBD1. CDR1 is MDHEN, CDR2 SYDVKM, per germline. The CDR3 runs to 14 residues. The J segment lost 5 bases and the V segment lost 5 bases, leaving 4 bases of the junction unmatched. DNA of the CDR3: TGTGCCAGCAGTAGGGGACAGGGGATAGATACGCAGTATTTT. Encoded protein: CASSRGQGIDTQYF.

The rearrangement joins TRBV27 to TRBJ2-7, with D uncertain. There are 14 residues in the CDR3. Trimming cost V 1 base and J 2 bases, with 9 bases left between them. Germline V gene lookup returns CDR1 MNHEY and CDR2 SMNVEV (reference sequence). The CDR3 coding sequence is TGTGCCAGCAGTTTATACGCAGGTACCTACGAGCAGTACTTC. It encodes CASSLYAGTYEQYF.

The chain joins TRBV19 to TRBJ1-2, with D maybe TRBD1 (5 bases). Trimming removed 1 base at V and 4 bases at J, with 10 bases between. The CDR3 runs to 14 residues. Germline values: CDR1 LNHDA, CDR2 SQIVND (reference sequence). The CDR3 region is CASSIVEQVYGYTF. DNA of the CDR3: TGTGCCAGTAGTATAGTTGAACAGGTCTATGGCTACACCTTC.

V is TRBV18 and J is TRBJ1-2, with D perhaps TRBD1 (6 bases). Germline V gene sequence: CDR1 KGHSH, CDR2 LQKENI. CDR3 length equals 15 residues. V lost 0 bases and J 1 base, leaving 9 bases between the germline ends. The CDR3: CASSPPRGLNYGYTF. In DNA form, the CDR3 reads TGTGCCAGCTCACCACCACGGGGGCTTAACTATGGCTACACCTTC.

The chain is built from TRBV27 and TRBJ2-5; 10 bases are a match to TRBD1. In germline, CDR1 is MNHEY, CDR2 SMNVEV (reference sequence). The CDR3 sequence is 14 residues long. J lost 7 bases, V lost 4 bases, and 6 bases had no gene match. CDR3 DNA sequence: TGTGCCAGCAGTTCCTGGGACAGGGGAGGGACCCAGTACTTC. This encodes CASSSWDRGGTQYF.

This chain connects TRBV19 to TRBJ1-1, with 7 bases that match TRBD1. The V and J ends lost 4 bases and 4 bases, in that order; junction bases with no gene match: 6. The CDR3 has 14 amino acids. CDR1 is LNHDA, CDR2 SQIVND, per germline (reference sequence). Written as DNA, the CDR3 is TGTGCCAGTAGTAAACCGAGACAGGGCACTGAAGCTTTCTTT. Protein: CASSKPRQGTEAFF.

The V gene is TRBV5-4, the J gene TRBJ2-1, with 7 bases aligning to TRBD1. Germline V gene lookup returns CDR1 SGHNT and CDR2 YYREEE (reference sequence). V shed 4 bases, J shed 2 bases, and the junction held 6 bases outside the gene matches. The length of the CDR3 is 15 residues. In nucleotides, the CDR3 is TGTGCCAGCAGCCAGACAGGGATCCCCTACAATGAGCAGTTCTTC. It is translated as CASSQTGIPYNEQFF.

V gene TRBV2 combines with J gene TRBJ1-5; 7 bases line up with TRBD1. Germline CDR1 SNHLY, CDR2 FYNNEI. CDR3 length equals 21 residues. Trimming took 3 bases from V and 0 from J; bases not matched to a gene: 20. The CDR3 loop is CASSDLPGRTGAIYSNQPQHF. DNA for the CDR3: TGTGCCAGCAGTGATCTTCCGGGCCGCACAGGGGCTATCTATAGCAATCAGCCCCAGCATTTT.

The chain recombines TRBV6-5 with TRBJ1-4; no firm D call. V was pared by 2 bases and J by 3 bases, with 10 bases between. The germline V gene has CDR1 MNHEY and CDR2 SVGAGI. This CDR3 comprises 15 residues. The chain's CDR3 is CASSYGVGANEKLFF. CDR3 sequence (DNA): TGTGCCAGCAGTTACGGGGTCGGAGCTAATGAAAAACTGTTTTTT.

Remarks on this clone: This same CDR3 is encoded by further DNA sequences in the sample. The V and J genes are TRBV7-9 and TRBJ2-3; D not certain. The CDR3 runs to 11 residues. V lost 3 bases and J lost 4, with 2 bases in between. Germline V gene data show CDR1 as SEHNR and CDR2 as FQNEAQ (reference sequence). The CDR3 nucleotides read TGTGCCAGCAGCTTCCCAGATACGCAGTATTTT. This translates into CASSFPDTQYF.

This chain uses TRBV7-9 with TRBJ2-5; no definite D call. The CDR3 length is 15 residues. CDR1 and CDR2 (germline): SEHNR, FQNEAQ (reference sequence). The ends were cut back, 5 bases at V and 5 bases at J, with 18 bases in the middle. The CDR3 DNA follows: TGTGCCAGCAGCCGTACTGGATCGTCCTTCGAGACCCAGTACTTC. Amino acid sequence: CASSRTGSSFETQYF.

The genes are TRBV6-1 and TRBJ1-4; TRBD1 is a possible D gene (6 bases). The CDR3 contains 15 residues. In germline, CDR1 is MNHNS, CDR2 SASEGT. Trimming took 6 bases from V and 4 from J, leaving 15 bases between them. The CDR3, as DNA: TGTGCCAGCAGATCCGCCGGGACAAGTAATGAAAAACTGTTTTTT. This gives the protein CASRSAGTSNEKLFF.

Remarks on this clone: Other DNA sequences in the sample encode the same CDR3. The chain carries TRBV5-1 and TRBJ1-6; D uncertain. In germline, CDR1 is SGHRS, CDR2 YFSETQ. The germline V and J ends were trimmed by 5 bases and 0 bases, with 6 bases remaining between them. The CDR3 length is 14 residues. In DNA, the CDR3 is TGCGCCAGCAGGGGAAGCTCCTATAATTCACCCCTCCACTTT. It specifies CASRGSSYNSPLHF.

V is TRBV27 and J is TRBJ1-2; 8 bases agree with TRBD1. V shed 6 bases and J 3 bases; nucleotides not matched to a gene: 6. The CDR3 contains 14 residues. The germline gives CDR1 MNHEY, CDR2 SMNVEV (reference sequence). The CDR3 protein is CASRPRTGYYGYTF. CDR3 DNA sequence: TGTGCCAGCAGACCCAGGACAGGGTACTATGGCTACACCTTC.

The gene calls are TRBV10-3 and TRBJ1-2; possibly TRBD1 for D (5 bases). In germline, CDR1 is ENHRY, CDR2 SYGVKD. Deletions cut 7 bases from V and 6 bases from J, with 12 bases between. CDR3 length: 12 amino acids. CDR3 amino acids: CAITDSNNGYTF. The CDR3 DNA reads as TGTGCCATCACTGACAGCAACAATGGCTACACCTTC.

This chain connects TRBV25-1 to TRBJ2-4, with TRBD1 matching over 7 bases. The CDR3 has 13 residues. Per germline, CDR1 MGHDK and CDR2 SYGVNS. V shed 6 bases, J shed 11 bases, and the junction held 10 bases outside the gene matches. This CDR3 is CASRTSTGSLQYF. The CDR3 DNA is TGTGCCAGCAGGACATCGACAGGGTCGCTTCAGTACTTC.

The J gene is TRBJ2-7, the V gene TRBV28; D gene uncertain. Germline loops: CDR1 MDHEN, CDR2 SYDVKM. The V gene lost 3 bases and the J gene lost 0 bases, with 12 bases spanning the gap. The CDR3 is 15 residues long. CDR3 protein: CASSLAHTSSYEQYF. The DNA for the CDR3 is TGTGCCAGCAGTTTGGCCCACACGAGCTCCTACGAGCAGTACTTC.

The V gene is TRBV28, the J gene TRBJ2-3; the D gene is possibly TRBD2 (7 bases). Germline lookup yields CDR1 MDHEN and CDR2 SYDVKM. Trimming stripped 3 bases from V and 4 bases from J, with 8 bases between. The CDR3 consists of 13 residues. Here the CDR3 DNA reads TGTGCCAGCAGTTTGGGGGGGCCAGATACGCAGTATTTT. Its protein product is CASSLGGPDTQYF.

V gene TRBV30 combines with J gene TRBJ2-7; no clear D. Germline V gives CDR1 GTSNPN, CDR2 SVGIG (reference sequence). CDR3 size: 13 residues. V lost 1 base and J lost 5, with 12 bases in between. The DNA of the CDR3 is TGTGCCTGGAGTGACTTTTACCCCAACGAGCAGTACTTC. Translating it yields CAWSDFYPNEQYF.